This T cell receptor (beta chain) was recovered during a study of T cell responses to AZD1222 COVID-19 vaccine (dated by TCRdb to the early 2020s). Notes on the research overall: A total of just over 230 trial participants underwent TCR sequencing, of whom 200 to 220 received two doses of AZD1222 and 26 received two doses of the MenACWY control vaccine. Trial participants were enrolled by age into 18-55, 56-69 and 70-plus year subgroups, with about 150, 27 and 61 TCR-sequenced participants respectively.

What the time point label conveys for this sample: about 28 days (+/-7) after the second vaccine dose. Because spike-specific TCR depth and breadth did not differ between the two schedules, AZD1222 recipients who got a second dose at roughly 4 weeks were pooled with those who got a second dose at roughly 12 weeks. Vaccinee samples came from UK trials COV001 and COV002, including a single-blind randomized controlled phase 2/3 trial of AZD1222 (ChAdOx1 nCoV-19) in healthy adults. For TCRbeta chain sequencing, PBMC samples were collected from trial participants at day 0 and at day 28 after the second dose. The CDR3 starts with the cysteine, ends with the phenylalanine, and has 17 residues. Only the CDR3 region is kept as DNA, spanning 51 bases read in frame from base 1. CDR1 and CDR2 were assigned from the germline V gene (reference sequence) as LNHNV and YYDKDF. The V and J ends are trimmed by 0 bases and 7 bases, leaving 19 bases between them.

This clone came up once. The antigen it recognizes is unknown. No base quality values were provided; no much bigger clone lies one nucleotide off. The CDR3 regions of human TCRbeta chains were analyzed by immunosequencing. Processing in the source paper ran as follows. Repertoire TCRs were matched against a reference library of SARS-CoV-2-specific TCRs generated with the MIRA antigen-specificity platform. Breadth was defined as the fraction of unique TCRs that were SARS-CoV-2-associated. Depth was defined as the fraction of total T cells that were SARS-CoV-2-associated. Each spike-specific TCR was assigned to its reactive spike region and to a CD4 or CD8 class using the MIRA data. Log10-transformed breadth and depth values were compared by one-way ANOVA with Sidak's multiple comparisons tests. TCRdb re-hosts the immuneACCESS table, in-frame sequences only. Its copies lack some clones; in the studies checked, an unresolved V gene accounts for under half of them, and the cause for the rest is not known. V, J and clone size derive from that table, while D and trimming were established from the DNA sequence. The sample profile shows roughly 56,000 clones; around 81% of them were found once. The ten largest make up approximately 25% of the sample.

Findings and caveats that apply to the study as a whole: CD4 TCRs associated with the vaccine covered the entire spike protein, and the dominant responses were in regions 160-218 and 743-854. Nearly half of unique spike-specific TCRs reportedly recognized epitopes outside regions mutated in the B.1.351 and B.1.1.7 variants. Because no day 14 peak-response samples were available, repertoires were characterized only after the peak T cell response. The 56-69-year group was small, and its depth increase did not reach significance, likely because of low power. Conclusions about previously exposed vaccinees are limited, since just 6 or 7 AZD1222 recipients were seropositive for SARS-CoV-2 at baseline. Participants were mostly white British, with more females than males. The authors suggested clonal diversity may have been underestimated. Spike-specific TCR breadth and depth rose significantly after two AZD1222 doses compared with day 0 and with MenACWY recipients.

The rearrangement combines TRBV15 with TRBJ2-1; the D gene is unclear. This material consisted of peripheral blood, taken 28 days after the second AZD1222 dose. The receptor was isolated from an adult who received the AZD1222 COVID-19 vaccine. The CDR3 has the sequence CATSRDSIAVQRNEQFF. The base sequence is TGTGCCACCAGCAGAGATAGCATCGCGGTTCAAAGGAATGAGCAGTTCTTC.